This TCR beta chain was profiled in a study of cytomegalovirus exposure and HLA in healthy donors. The table lists this clone with a few counts. Its antigen is unknown. The PCR used 60 Vbeta and 13 Jbeta primers. The data were produced by immunoSEQ multiplex PCR, yet TCRdb's version contains in-frame clones alone and is incomplete. The sample holds about 160,000 clones, approximately 76% seen once. Study-level results: TCR beta V- and J-gene trimming was later associated with a missense DCLRE1C variant.

Germline loops: CDR1 LNHDA, CDR2 SQIVND (reference sequence). Losses at the gene ends were 5 bases for V and 6 bases for J; bases not matched to a gene: 9. This CDR3 is 16 amino acids long. This chain uses TRBV19 with TRBJ2-7; 14 bases agree with TRBD2. This TCR came from a man between 60 and 75 years old in good health and CMV-seronegative. Sequenced: PBMCs. The CDR3 sequence: CASSSGTSGGNGEQYF. CDR3 DNA sequence: TGTGCCAGTAGTTCCGGGACTAGCGGGGGAAACGGCGAGCAGTACTTC.